This T cell receptor delta chain was recorded in a study of Vδ1+ human thymocytes. Study-wide results and caveats: Thymic delta-chain repertoires held around 20% Vdelta2 sequences and few Vdelta3, despite high sort purity. Highly polyclonal TRG and TRD repertoires with Gaussian CDR3 length distributions appeared in thymus.

Trimming took 4 bases from V and 0 from J, leaving 30 bases between them. The CDR3 spans 21 residues. Germline CDR1 and CDR2: TSWWSYY and QGS. This clone was counted only a few times. Its cognate antigen is unknown. Other DNA variants within this sample encode the same CDR3. The sorted cells were CD3+ Vdelta1+ Vdelta2- thymocytes from alphabeta-depleted thymus. RNA was extracted from the cells and then reverse transcribed. Multiplex PCR used pooled V-gene forward primers and a constant-region reverse primer to amplify CDR3s. TCRdb re-called the multiplex PCR reads with CATT. Among tens of thousands of delta-chain clones, about 31% were seen once, and the ten largest hold more than 1.5%.

V is TRDV1 and J is TRDJ1; D is undetermined. Material for sequencing was Vdelta1+ gamma-delta thymocytes from the thymus. Regarding subset: FACS-sorted CD3+ TCRalphabeta- TCRVdelta1+ TCRVdelta2- thymocytes. The sequence came from a boy younger than two who had congenital heart surgery. As DNA, the CDR3 is TGTGCTCTTGGGGTCCATTCCCCCCTGCGGCTACTACGTCAATACACCGATAAACTCATCTTT. As protein: CALGVHSPLRLLRQYTDKLIF.